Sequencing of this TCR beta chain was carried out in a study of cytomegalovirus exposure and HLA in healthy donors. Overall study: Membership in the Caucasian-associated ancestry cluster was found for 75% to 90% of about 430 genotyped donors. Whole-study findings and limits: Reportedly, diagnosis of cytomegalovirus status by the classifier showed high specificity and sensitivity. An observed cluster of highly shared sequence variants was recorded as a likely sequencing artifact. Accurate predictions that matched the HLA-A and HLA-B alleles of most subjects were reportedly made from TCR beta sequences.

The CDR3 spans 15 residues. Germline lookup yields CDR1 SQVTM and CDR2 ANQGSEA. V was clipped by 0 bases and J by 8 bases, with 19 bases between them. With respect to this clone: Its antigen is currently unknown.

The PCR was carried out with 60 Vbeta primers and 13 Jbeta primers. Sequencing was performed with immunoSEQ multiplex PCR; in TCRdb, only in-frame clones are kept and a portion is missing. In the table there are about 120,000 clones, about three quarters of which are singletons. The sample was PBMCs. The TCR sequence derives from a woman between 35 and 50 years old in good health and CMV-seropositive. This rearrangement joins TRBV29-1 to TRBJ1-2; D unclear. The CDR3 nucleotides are TGCAGCGTTGAAGACTCCGTTAAAGCGGGAAGCGGCTACACCTTC. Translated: CSVEDSVKAGSGYTF.